Listed below are T cell receptor beta chains from one sample, sequenced in a study of beta chain features in type 1 diabetes. TCRdb keeps only in-frame clones here, not all; method: immunoSEQ multiplex PCR. The sample records 150,000 to 200,000 clones, about 10% being singletons. The sample consisted of central memory CD4+ T cells from blood. The receptors shown here come from a woman in her twenties or thirties with type 1 diabetes. CDR3s leave out the opening cysteine and the closing phenylalanine or tryptophan. A D gene is named only where the DNA matches it firmly. For some rows the clone size is stated as once, few or many, or as a class when expanded; others skip it.

- | TRBJ2-5 | TRBV4-1 | once | ASSFREAGQETQY
TRBD1 | TRBJ2-6 | TRBV19 | few | ASSILQGSGANVLT
TRBD1 | TRBJ1-2 | TRBV4-2 | - | ASSQPERQGAFGYT
TRBD1 | TRBJ1-2 | TRBV19 | - | ASLPTGNYGYT
TRBD1 | TRBJ2-7 | TRBV2 | few | ATARDRDYEQY
- | TRBJ2-5 | TRBV6-5 | - | ASSVEFQETQY
TRBD2 | TRBJ2-5 | TRBV7-9 | few | ASSLASAGGWETQY
- | TRBJ2-1 | TRBV7-9 | few | ASSPDRSSYNEQF
- | TRBJ2-3 | TRBV30 | few | AWSVGGGRGTDTQY
TRBD2 | TRBJ2-1 | TRBV30 | few | AWRTIGLDNEQF
TRBD1 | TRBJ1-2 | TRBV7-9 | - | ASSLVDRNYGYT
- | TRBJ1-3 | TRBV5-4 | - | ASSLSPRGNTIY
- | TRBJ2-1 | TRBV7-3 | few | ASSSGGGSTF
TRBD2 | TRBJ2-1 | TRBV5-6 | few | ASSSTGIAGSNEQF
- | TRBJ1-1 | TRBV7-3 | few | ASSLYASSTVMNTEAF
TRBD2 | TRBJ2-7 | TRBV19 | few | ASSILAGEGEQY
TRBD1 | TRBJ1-1 | TRBV4-1 | - | ASTRQGQLNTEAF
- | TRBJ1-4 | TRBV4-1 | few | ASSPRGLEEKLF
- | TRBJ2-7 | TRBV28 | few | ASSSGDTYEQY
TRBD1 | TRBJ2-5 | TRBV7-9 | - | ASSTRQGQETQY
- | TRBJ2-7 | TRBV15 | many | ATSRDSNRDEQY
- | TRBJ2-6 | TRBV5-6 | - | ASREPRGSGANVLT
- | TRBJ2-6 | TRBV29-1 | - | SVAGHALRANVLT
- | TRBJ1-2 | TRBV16 | - | ASSPGDLWGYT
TRBD2 | TRBJ2-3 | TRBV29-1 | few | SVPWRESTDTQY
TRBD2 | TRBJ2-1 | TRBV28 | few | ASGGLANYNEQF
TRBD1 | TRBJ2-7 | TRBV19 | - | ASSMSPTGSRSYEQY
TRBD1 | TRBJ1-1 | TRBV30 | few | AWDPGQDTEAF
TRBD1 | TRBJ2-2 | TRBV28 | few | ASSLGTGGPGELF
TRBD1 | TRBJ1-2 | TRBV2 | - | ASSEEGQGSVGYT
- | TRBJ2-2 | TRBV11-2 | - | ASSKGRGNTGELF
- | TRBJ2-7 | TRBV7-2 | few | ASSLALEHEQY
- | TRBJ2-7 | TRBV6-5 | - | ASRPPGVYEQY
TRBD1 | TRBJ1-2 | TRBV19 | - | ASLPPGQGIYGYT
TRBD2 | TRBJ2-7 | TRBV28 | many | ASSLLAGGSYEQY
TRBD1 | TRBJ1-5 | TRBV7-9 | - | ASSLAGQGAQPQH
- | TRBJ1-1 | TRBV4-2 | - | ASSQVAGENTEAF
- | TRBJ1-3 | TRBV29-1 | - | SVSRGTGNTIY
TRBD1 | TRBJ2-3 | TRBV27 | few | ASSPRTGTTDTQY
- | TRBJ1-1 | TRBV19 | few | ASSIGGPVNTEAF
- | TRBJ1-1 | TRBV28 | - | AAETENTEAF
TRBD1 | TRBJ2-1 | TRBV7-2 | - | ASSFQTGSGNEQF
TRBD2 | TRBJ2-7 | TRBV18 | few | ASSPAGDYEQY